These 5 T cell receptor beta chains originate from one sample sequenced in a study of stem cell transplantation in POMP-related autoinflammatory disease. This table comes from immunoSEQ multiplex PCR, and its TCRdb copy is limited to in-frame clones, with some not included. The profile covers some 70,000 clones, with approximately 91% appearing a single time and 0.5% to 0.85% taken by the ten largest. The sequences come from CD4+ T cells from PBMCs, collected after stem cell transplantation. These receptors were taken from a human patient with POMP-related autoinflammation and immune dysregulation (PRAID). Certain T cells may be donor cells from the graft.

V is TRBV24-1 and J is TRBJ2-4; 7 nucleotides line up with TRBD1. Germline values: CDR1 KGHDR, CDR2 SFDVKD. The CDR3 covers 15 residues. The J segment lost 5 bases and the V segment lost 2 bases, leaving 5 bases of the junction unmatched. CDR3 nucleotides: TGTGCCACCAGTGATTCTGGACAGGTGGAAAACATTCAGTACTTC. Its translation: CATSDSGQVENIQYF.

The chain has TRBV27 and TRBJ2-3; D perhaps matches TRBD1 (7 bases). The germline V gene has CDR1 MNHEY and CDR2 SMNVEV (reference sequence). V gave up 4 bases and J gave up 1 base, with 18 bases separating them. This CDR3 region has 17 residues. The CDR3 nucleotides read TGTGCCAGCAGTTCGCCCAGGGGGGTCTGGCGCACAGATACGCAGTATTTT. It yields the protein CASSSPRGVWRTDTQYF.

V and J are TRBV6-5 and TRBJ2-3; the D is unclear. The germline V and J ends were trimmed by 8 bases and 4 bases, with 13 bases remaining between them. The CDR3 length is 13 residues. Germline V CDR1 and CDR2: MNHEY, SVGAGI. CDR3 in amino acids: CASSPPVSDTQYF. The CDR3 DNA follows: TGTGCCAGCTCCCCACCCGTGTCAGATACGCAGTATTTT.

J is TRBJ2-1 and V is TRBV2; 11 positions match TRBD1. The CDR3 covers 14 residues. Germline lookup yields CDR1 SNHLY and CDR2 FYNNEI. Unmatched junction bases numbered 1, after V lost 6 bases and J lost 3 bases. DNA of the CDR3: TGTGCCAGCAGGGGGACAGGGGGCTACAATGAGCAGTTCTTC. Residues: CASRGTGGYNEQFF.

This sequence joins TRBV11-2 and TRBJ2-7; D may be TRBD1 (5 bases). Per germline, CDR1 SGHAT and CDR2 FQNNGV. Deletions cut 1 base from V and 3 bases from J, with 10 bases between. The CDR3 has 14 residues. The CDR3 coding sequence is TGTGCCAGCAGCTTAGTTGGGGCAGGCTACGAGCAGTACTTC. Translating it yields CASSLVGAGYEQYF.